These 8 T cell receptor beta chains came from one sample sequenced in a study of CD8 T cells in ankylosing spondylitis. General study results and limits: One TCR beta motif, made up of about 8 highly homologous variants, appeared characteristic of ankylosing spondylitis blood.

What these receptors recognize is not known. TCRdb reprocessed the 5' RACE reads with MiXCR, giving one entry per CDR3 protein. The data hold about 200,000 distinct CDR3 sequences, with about 7% observed a single time. Material for sequencing was blood, either unsorted or a sorted T cell fraction (not recorded which). These receptors were taken from a male donor with ankylosing spondylitis.

This clonotype was observed a handful of times. This chain links TRBV11-2 with TRBJ2-7; the match to TRBD1 covers 9 bases. V lost 6 bases to trimming and J lost 5 bases; unmatched junction nucleotides: 5. CDR1 SGHAT and CDR2 FQNNGV come from the germline V gene. The CDR3 contains 13 residues. The CDR3 sequence is CASRGTGNHEQYF. CDR3 DNA sequence: TGTGCCAGCAGGGGGACAGGGAACCACGAGCAGTACTTC.

This clonotype was found many times. The chain has TRBV27 and TRBJ2-1, with D maybe TRBD1 (6 bases). Per the germline V gene, CDR1 is MNHEY and CDR2 is SMNVEV (reference sequence). V dropped 4 bases and J dropped 4 bases, with 14 bases sitting between them. CDR3 size: 15 residues. CDR3 bases: TGTGCCAGCAGTTATAGAGGGGGTACGTACAATGAGCAGTTCTTC. This encodes CASSYRGGTYNEQFF.

At least ten counts were recorded for this clonotype. V usage is TRBV29-1 and J usage is TRBJ2-5, with D tentatively TRBD1 (7 bases). Trimming removed 4 bases from V and 10 bases from J, with 13 bases in between. Looked up from germline, CDR1 is SQVTM and CDR2 is ANQGSEA. CDR3 length equals 11 residues. The CDR3 DNA follows: TGCAGCGTTGTGCGGGACAGACGCCAGTACTTC. Protein product: CSVVRDRRQYF.

This clonotype was recorded at least ten times. The rearrangement links TRBV6-1 to TRBJ1-2; TRBD1 matches 12 bases. Germline CDR1 is MNHNS and CDR2 is SASEGT. The trim removed 3 bases at V and 6 bases at J, leaving 8 bases unmatched. CDR3 size: 16 residues. The CDR3 nucleotides read TGTGCCAGCAGTGATATCGCCGGGACAGGGGGCGATGGCTACACCTTC. The encoded protein is CASSDIAGTGGDGYTF.

The chain joins TRBV20-1 to TRBJ2-1, with 11 bases that match TRBD2. CDR3 size: 15 residues. CDR1 is DFQATT, CDR2 SNEGSKA, per germline (reference sequence). The V gene end was trimmed by 0 bases and the J gene end by 8 bases; junction bases not matched to a gene: 6. CDR3 sequence: CSARDPGLAGYEQFF. CDR3 nucleotides: TGCAGTGCTAGAGATCCTGGACTAGCGGGCTATGAGCAGTTCTTC.

J is TRBJ2-7 and V is TRBV4-1, with D unclear. Germline loops: CDR1 MGHRA, CDR2 YSYEKL. The V and J ends lost 4 bases and 2 bases respectively, with 12 bases between them. The CDR3 is 14 amino acids. CDR3: CASSPTPVAYEQYF. CDR3 DNA: TGCGCCAGCAGCCCGACCCCGGTTGCCTACGAGCAGTACTTC.

This clonotype was observed many times. The rearrangement joins TRBV5-6 to TRBJ1-2; TRBD1 is a possible D gene (5 bases). The germline gives CDR1 SGHDT, CDR2 YYEEEE. The CDR3 totals 13 residues. Trimming took 0 bases from V and 8 from J, leaving 11 bases between them. CDR3 sequence: CASSLGGALGYTF. The CDR3 nucleotides are TGTGCCAGCAGCTTGGGAGGGGCGCTGGGCTACACCTTC.

This clonotype was counted at least ten times. The CDR3 DNA reads as TGTGCCAGCAGCCCAATCGACAGGGGGCCTGAAGCTTTCTTT. It is translated as CASSPIDRGPEAFF. The chain links TRBV28 to TRBJ1-1; 10 bases line up with TRBD1. J lost 6 bases, V lost 6 bases, and 7 bases had no gene match. CDR1 MDHEN and CDR2 SYDVKM come from the germline V gene. This CDR3 region has 14 residues. Combining the CDR3 with reference TRBV28 and TRBJ1-1 gives the whole variable domain DVKVTQSSRYLVKRTGEKVFLECVQDMDHENMFWYRQDPGLGLRLIYFSYDVKMKEKGDIPEGYSVSREKKERFSLILESASTNQTSMYLCASSPIDRGPEAFFGQGTRLTVV.